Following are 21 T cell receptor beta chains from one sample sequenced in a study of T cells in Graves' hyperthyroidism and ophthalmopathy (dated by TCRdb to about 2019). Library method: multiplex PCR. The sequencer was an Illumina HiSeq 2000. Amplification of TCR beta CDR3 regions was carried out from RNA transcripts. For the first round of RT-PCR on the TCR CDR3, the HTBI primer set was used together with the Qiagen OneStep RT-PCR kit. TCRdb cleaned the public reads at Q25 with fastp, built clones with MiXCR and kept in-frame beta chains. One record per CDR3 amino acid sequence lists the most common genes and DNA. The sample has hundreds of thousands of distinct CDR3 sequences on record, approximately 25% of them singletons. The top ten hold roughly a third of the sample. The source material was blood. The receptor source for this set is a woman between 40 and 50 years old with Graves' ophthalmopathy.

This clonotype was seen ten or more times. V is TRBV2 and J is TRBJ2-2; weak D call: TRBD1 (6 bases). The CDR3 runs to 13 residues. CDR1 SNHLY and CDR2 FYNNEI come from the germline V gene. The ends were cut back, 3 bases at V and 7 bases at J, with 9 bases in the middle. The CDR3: CASSDGGFGELFF. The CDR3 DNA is TGTGCCAGCAGTGATGGGGGCTTCGGGGAGCTGTTTTTT.

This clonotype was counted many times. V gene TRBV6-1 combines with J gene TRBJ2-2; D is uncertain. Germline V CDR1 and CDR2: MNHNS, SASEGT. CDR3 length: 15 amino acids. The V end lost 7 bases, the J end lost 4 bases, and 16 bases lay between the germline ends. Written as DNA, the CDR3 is TGTGCCAGCATGGCCGGGCTGCTGGGCACCGGGGAGCTGTTTTTT. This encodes CASMAGLLGTGELFF.

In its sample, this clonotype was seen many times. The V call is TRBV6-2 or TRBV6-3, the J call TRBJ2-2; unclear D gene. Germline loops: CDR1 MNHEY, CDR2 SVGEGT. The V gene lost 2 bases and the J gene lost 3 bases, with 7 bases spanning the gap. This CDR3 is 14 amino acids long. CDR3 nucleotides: TGTGCCAGCAGTTACCAAGTATACACCGGGGAGCTGTTTTTT. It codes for CASSYQVYTGELFF.

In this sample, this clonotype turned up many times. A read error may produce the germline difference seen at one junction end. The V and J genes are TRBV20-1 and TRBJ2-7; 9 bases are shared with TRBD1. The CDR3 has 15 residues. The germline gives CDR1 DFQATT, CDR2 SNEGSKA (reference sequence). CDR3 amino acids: CSARGPGTGIGEQCF. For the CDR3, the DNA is TGCAGTGCTAGAGGGCCCGGGACAGGGATCGGCGAGCAGTGCTTC.

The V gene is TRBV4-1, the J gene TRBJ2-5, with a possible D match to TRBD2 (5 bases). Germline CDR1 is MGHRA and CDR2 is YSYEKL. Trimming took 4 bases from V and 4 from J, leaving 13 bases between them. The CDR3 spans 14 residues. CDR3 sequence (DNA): TGCGCCAGCAGCCCTGAGGAGGTTCGAGAGACCCAGTACTTC. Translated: CASSPEEVRETQYF.

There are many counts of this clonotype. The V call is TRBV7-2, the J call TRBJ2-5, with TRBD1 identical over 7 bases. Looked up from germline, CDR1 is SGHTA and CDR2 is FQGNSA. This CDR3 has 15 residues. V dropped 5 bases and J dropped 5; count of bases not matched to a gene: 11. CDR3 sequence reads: CASSTRQGGWETQYF. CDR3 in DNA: TGTGCCAGCAGCACCCGACAGGGCGGTTGGGAGACCCAGTACTTC.

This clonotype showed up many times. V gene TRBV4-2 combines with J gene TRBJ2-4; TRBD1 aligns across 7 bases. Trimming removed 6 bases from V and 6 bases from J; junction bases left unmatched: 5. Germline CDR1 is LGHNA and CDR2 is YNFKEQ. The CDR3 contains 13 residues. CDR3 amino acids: CASSRGQGNIQYF. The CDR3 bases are TGTGCCAGCAGTAGGGGGCAGGGAAACATTCAGTACTTC.

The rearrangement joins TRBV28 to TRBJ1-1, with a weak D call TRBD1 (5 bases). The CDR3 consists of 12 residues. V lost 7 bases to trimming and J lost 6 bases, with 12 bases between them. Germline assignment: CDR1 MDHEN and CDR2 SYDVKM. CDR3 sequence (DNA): TGTGCCAGCATCGGGGGGGAGCCTGAAGCTTTCTTT. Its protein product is CASIGGEPEAFF.

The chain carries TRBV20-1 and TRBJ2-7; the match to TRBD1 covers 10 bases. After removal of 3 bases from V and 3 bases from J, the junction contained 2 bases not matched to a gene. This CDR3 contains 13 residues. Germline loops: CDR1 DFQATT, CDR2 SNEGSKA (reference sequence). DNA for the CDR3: TGCAGTGCTAGTGGGACAGGGGTCTACGAGCAGTACTTC. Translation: CSASGTGVYEQYF.

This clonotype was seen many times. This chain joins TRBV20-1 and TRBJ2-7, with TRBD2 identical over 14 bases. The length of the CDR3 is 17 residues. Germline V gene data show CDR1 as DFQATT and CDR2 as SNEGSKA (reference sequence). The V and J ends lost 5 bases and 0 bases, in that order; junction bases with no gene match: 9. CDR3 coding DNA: TGCAGTGCTTCACCGGGACTAGCGGGAGCCCTCTCCTACGAGCAGTACTTC. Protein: CSASPGLAGALSYEQYF.

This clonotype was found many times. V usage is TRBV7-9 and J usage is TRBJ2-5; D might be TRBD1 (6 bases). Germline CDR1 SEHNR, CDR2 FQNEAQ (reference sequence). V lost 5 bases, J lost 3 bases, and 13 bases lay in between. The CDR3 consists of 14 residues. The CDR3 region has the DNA TGTGCCAGCAGCCCAAGATGGGACAAAGAGACCCAGTACTTC. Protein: CASSPRWDKETQYF.

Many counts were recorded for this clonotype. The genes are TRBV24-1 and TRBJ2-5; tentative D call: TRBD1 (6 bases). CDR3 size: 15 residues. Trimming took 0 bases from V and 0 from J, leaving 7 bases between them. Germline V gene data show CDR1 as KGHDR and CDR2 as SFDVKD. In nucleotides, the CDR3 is TGTGCCACCAGTGATTTGAGGGACAACCAAGAGACCCAGTACTTC. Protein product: CATSDLRDNQETQYF.

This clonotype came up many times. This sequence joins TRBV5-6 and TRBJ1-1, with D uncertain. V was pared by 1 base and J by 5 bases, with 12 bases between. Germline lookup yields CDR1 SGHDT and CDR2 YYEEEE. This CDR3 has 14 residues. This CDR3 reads CASSLRLGRTEAFF. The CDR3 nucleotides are TGTGCCAGCAGCTTGCGATTAGGGAGAACTGAAGCTTTCTTT. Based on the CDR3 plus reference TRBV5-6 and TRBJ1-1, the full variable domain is DAGVTQSPTHLIKTRGQQVTLRCSPKSGHDTVSWYQQALGQGPQFIFQYYEEEERQRGNFPDRFSGHQFPNYSSELNVNALLLGDSALYLCASSLRLGRTEAFFGQGTRLTVV.

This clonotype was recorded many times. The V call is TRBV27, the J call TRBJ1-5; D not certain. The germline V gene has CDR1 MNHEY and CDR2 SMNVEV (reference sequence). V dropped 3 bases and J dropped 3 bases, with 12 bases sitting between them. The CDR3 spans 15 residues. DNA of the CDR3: TGTGCCAGCAGTTTTCTGGGCAGGCCCAATCAGCCCCAGCATTTT. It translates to CASSFLGRPNQPQHF.

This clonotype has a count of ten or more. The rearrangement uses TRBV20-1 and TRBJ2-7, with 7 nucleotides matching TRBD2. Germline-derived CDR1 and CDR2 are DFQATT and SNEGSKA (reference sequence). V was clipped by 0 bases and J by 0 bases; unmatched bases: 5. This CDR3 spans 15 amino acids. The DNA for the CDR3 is TGCAGTGCTAGAGAACCAGCGGGAAACTCCTACGAGCAGTACTTC. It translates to CSAREPAGNSYEQYF.

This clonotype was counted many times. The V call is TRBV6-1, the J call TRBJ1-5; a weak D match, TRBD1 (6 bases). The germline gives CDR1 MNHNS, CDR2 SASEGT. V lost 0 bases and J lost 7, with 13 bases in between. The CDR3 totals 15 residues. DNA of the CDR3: TGTGCCAGCAGTGAAGCTGCGGCAGGGGCACAGCCCCAGCATTTT. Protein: CASSEAAAGAQPQHF.

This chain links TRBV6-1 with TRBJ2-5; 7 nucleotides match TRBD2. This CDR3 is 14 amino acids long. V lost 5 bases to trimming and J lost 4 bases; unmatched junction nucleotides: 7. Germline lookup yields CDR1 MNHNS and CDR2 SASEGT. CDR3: CASSPSGARETQYF. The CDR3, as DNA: TGTGCCAGCAGTCCAAGCGGGGCCCGAGAGACCCAGTACTTC.

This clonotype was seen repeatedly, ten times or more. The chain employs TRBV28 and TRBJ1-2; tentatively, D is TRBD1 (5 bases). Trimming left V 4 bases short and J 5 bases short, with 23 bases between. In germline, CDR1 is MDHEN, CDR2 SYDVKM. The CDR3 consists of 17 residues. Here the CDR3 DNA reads TGTGCCAGCAGTTCCCTCCTGACAGCTCACGAGGGGTATGGCTACACCTTC. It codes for CASSSLLTAHEGYGYTF.

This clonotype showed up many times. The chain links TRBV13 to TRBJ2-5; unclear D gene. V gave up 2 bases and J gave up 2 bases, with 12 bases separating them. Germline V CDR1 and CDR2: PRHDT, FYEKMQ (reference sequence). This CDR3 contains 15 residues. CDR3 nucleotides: TGTGCCAGCAGCTTAACCCCCACCCAGCAAGAGACCCAGTACTTC. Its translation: CASSLTPTQQETQYF.

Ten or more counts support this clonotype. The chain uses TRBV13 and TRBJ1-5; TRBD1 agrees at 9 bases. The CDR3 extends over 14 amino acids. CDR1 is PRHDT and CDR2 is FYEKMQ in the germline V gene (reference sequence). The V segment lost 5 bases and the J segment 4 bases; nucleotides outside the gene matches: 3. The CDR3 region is CASSQQGANQPQHF. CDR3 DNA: TGTGCCAGCAGCCAACAGGGGGCTAATCAGCCCCAGCATTTT.

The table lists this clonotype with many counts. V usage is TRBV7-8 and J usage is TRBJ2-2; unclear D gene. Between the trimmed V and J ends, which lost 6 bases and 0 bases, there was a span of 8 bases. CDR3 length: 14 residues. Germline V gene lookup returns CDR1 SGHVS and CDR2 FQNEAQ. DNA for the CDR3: TGTGCCAGCAGGCCTACAACGAACACCGGGGAGCTGTTTTTT. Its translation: CASRPTTNTGELFF.